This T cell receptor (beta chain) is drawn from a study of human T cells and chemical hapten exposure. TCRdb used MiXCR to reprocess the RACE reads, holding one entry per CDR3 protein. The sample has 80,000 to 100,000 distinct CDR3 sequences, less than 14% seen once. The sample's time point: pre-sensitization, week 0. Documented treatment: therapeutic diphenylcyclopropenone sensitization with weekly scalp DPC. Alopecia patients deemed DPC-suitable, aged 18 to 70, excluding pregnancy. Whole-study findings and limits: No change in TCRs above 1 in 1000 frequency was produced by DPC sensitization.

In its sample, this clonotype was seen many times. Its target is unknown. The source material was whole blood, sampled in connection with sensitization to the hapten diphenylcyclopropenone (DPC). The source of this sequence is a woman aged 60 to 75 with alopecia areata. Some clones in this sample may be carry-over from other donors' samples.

The CDR3 sequence: CASTFSQGSGNTIYF. The CDR3 coding sequence is TGTGCCAGCACCTTCTCCCAGGGGTCTGGAAACACCATATATTTT. The rearrangement joins TRBV5-5 to TRBJ1-3; D may be TRBD1 (6 bases). The CDR3 contains 15 residues. Trimming shortened V by 6 bases and J by 1 base, and 14 bases separated the two germline ends. Germline CDR1 is SGHKS and CDR2 is YYEKEE (reference sequence).